This is a list of T cell receptor beta chains from one sample in a study of blood T cell repertoires in COVID-19. TCRdb's table, derived via immunoSEQ multiplex PCR, lists solely in-frame clones and lacks some. The table shows about 150,000 clones, with 84% occurring only once. The sample was peripheral blood. The receptors were sampled from a man between 25 and 39 years old with COVID-19, enrolled during active disease. CDR3s include the opening cysteine and the closing phenylalanine or tryptophan. The order of the fields is clone size, V gene, CDR3 length, J gene, D gene, CDR3 DNA, CDR3 protein. A D gene is named only where the DNA matches it firmly. The size entry is marked missing in some rows and otherwise reads once, few, many or a size class.

>-|TRBV27|16|TRBJ2-3|TRBD2
TGTGCCAGCAGTTTCGGACTAGCGGGCCTTCAAGATACGCAGTATTTT
CASSFGLAGLQDTQYF
>few|TRBV5-4|15|TRBJ2-7|TRBD1
TGTGCCAGCAGCCCTCCAGGGGGTCAGACCTACGAGCAGTACTTC
CASSPPGGQTYEQYF
>few|TRBV9|14|TRBJ2-1|TRBD1
TGTGCCAGCAGCCTAGGGACAGGGGGCAATGAGCAGTTCTTC
CASSLGTGGNEQFF
>-|TRBV7-9|13|TRBJ1-5|-
TGTGCCAGCACGCGGGGGGCGAATCAGCCCCAGCATTTT
CASTRGANQPQHF
>-|TRBV24-1|16|TRBJ2-3|TRBD1
TGTGCCACCAGTGATACCAGGGGGAGCCACACAGATACGCAGTATTTT
CATSDTRGSHTDTQYF
>-|TRBV15|15|TRBJ2-3|TRBD2
TGTGCCACCAGCAGACGGACTAGCGGAACGGATACGCAGTATTTT
CATSRRTSGTDTQYF
>-|TRBV20-1|13|TRBJ1-1|TRBD1
TGCAGTGCTAGTCAGGGGGTGAACACTGAAGCTTTCTTT
CSASQGVNTEAFF
>-|TRBV5-8|15|TRBJ1-5|-
TGTGCCAGCAGCTTGGAAGGGGTCCAGTACCAGCCCCAGCATTTT
CASSLEGVQYQPQHF
>-|TRBV4-1|10|TRBJ1-2|-
TGCGCCAGCAGCCCCGGTGGCTACACCTTC
CASSPGGYTF
>-|TRBV29-1|11|TRBJ1-2|TRBD1
TGCAGCGTTAGGAGGGGGCATGGCTACACCTTC
CSVRRGHGYTF
>-|TRBV2|13|TRBJ2-2|-
TGTGCCAGTCGACAGGTCCCCACCGGGGAGCTGTTTTTT
CASRQVPTGELFF
>once|TRBV15|13|TRBJ1-6|-
TGTGCCACCAGCAGAGTCTCAGGATCACCCCTCCACTTT
CATSRVSGSPLHF
>-|TRBV5-6|13|TRBJ2-7|-
TGTGCCAGCAGCTTTCAGGTCAACTACGAGCAGTACTTC
CASSFQVNYEQYF
>-|TRBV7-6|15|TRBJ1-1|-
TGTGCCAGCAGCTCCGGGGGGGCGACTAGCACTGAAGCTTTCTTT
CASSSGGATSTEAFF
>-|TRBV10-3|12|TRBJ1-1|-
TGTGCCATCAGCGATCTAGAGGCCGCGGCTTTCTTT
CAISDLEAAAFF
>-|TRBV11-1|15|TRBJ2-3|-
TGTGCCAGCAGCTTAGCGGGGGCAGTCACAGATACGCAGTATTTT
CASSLAGAVTDTQYF
>-|TRBV19|13|TRBJ1-1|TRBD1
TGTGCCAGTAGTTTCGGACAGGCACCTGAAGCTTTCTTT
CASSFGQAPEAFF
>-|TRBV7-2|14|TRBJ2-7|TRBD2
TGTGCCAGCAGCTCGACTAGCGGTTCCTACGAGCAGTACTTC
CASSSTSGSYEQYF
>-|TRBV9|13|TRBJ2-3|-
TGTGCCAGCTGGGGGGTACTCACAGATACGCAGTATTTT
CASWGVLTDTQYF
>-|TRBV19|14|TRBJ2-2|-
TGTGCCAGTAGTAGAACCTACCCCACCGGGGAGCTGTTTTTT
CASSRTYPTGELFF
>-|TRBV7-6|13|TRBJ2-5|-
TGTGCCAGCAGCTCCCTGGGGAGCGAGACCCAGTACTTC
CASSSLGSETQYF
>-|TRBV28|14|TRBJ2-1|TRBD1
TGTGCCAGCAGGCCGGGACAGGGGGCGAGTGAGCAGTTCTTC
CASRPGQGASEQFF
>-|TRBV6-2/TRBV6-3|20|TRBJ2-1|TRBD2
TGTGCCAGCAGTTACCCAACTAGCGGGAGGGCCATTTTTACCTACAATGAGCAGTTCTTC
CASSYPTSGRAIFTYNEQFF
>few|TRBV5-8|11|TRBJ2-1|-
TGTGCCAGCTCAGGGCTCAATGAGCAGTTCTTC
CASSGLNEQFF
>-|TRBV30|14|TRBJ2-7|-
TGTGCCTGGAGTGATCCGGGCTCAGGGTACGAGCAGTACTTC
CAWSDPGSGYEQYF
>-|TRBV27|16|TRBJ2-1|TRBD1
TGTGCCAGCAGTTTCTTCGGGACAGGGCTTCTAGGTGAGCAGTTCTTC
CASSFFGTGLLGEQFF
>-|TRBV5-1|14|TRBJ2-6|-
TGCGCCAGCAGCTTGGTTACTTCCCGGGTCGTCCTGACTTTC
CASSLVTSRVVLTF
>-|TRBV3-1/TRBV3-2|14|TRBJ2-4|TRBD2
TGTGCCAGCAGCCTAGCGGGAGTCGAAAACATTCAGTACTTC
CASSLAGVENIQYF
>-|TRBV10-3|16|TRBJ2-7|TRBD1
TGTGCCATCAGTGAAACGGGGACAGGGAGCTCCTACGAGCAGTACTTC
CAISETGTGSSYEQYF
>-|TRBV19|18|TRBJ2-1|-
TGTGCCAGTAGTATAGCGACAGGTTTTCAAAGCTCCTACAATGAGCAGTTCTTC
CASSIATGFQSSYNEQFF
>once|TRBV5-1|16|TRBJ2-1|TRBD2
TGCGCCAGCAGCTTGGGAGGGACTAGCGCCGGTAATGAGCAGTTCTTC
CASSLGGTSAGNEQFF
>once|TRBV7-6|14|TRBJ2-7|TRBD1
TGTGCCAGCAGCTCCAGGACAGGGTTGAACGAGCAGTACTTC
CASSSRTGLNEQYF
>-|TRBV5-1|14|TRBJ1-1|-
TGCGCCAGCAGCTGGCAGGGAAGTGGAACTGAAGCTTTCTTT
CASSWQGSGTEAFF